This T cell receptor beta chain appears in the sequencing data of a study of tumor-infiltrating lymphocytes in primary liver carcinoma. General study points: Only about 8-25% of top clones occurred in every one of the five tumor regions. Tumors reached a significantly greater top-250-clone fraction than blood did (p = 0.039). It was tumor-adjacent and tumor-blood pairs that overlapped less than tumor region pairs did.

Scientists recovered RNA and DNA together from roughly 20-30 mg of unsorted bulk tissue. Separate regions, five per tumor, were sampled. In regard to this clonotype: The antigen is unknown. One end of the junction does not line up with germline, which may come from a read error.

Germline V gene data show CDR1 as SQVTM and CDR2 as ANQGSEA. The CDR3 runs 11 residues. The authors made TCR beta cDNA from 450 to 600 ng total RNA with a constant-region primer. Slightly modified ARM-PCR with three nested multiplex PCR rounds yielded TCR beta libraries. It was with TRBV1-TRBV30 forward primers and a C-beta reverse primer that the first two PCR rounds were run, at approximately 10 cycles each. TCRdb reprocessed the multiplex PCR reads via MiXCR and lists one record per CDR3 protein. The table shows about 210,000 distinct CDR3 sequences, with over 80% occurring only once. This chain connects TRBV29-1 to TRBJ2-3; no firm D call. The TCR originated in a man between 35 and 55 years old with primary liver carcinoma and hepatitis B virus infection. The sample comprised tumor tissue from primary liver carcinoma. In DNA form, the CDR3 reads TGCACCGTTGCCGGGCCCGCAACGAAGTATTTT. Its protein product is CTVAGPATKYF.